This is a list of T cell receptor beta chains from one sample in a study of ipilimumab plus nivolumab after autologous stem cell transplantation. TCRdb's copy holds only in-frame clones and misses some; the assay was immunoSEQ multiplex PCR. The sample lists some 45,000 clones; approximately 90% were seen once. Specimen: PBMCs, collected in a trial of ipilimumab plus nivolumab as post-transplant consolidation. These TCRs come from a male donor with multiple myeloma. The CDR3 runs from the conserved cysteine through the conserved F or W. A D gene is named only where the DNA matches it firmly. Only some rows state a clone size, as once, few, many or a class for expanded clones.

d_call: .
v_call: TRBV5-1
clone_size: .
j_call: TRBJ1-6
cdr3_nt: TGCGCCAGCAGCTTGGCCAGCAATTCACCCCTCCACTTT
cdr3_aa: CASSLASNSPLHF

d_call: TRBD1
v_call: TRBV27
clone_size: .
j_call: TRBJ2-7
cdr3_nt: TGTGCCAGCAGTTCGGACAGGGCCAACTCCTACGAGCAGTACTTC
cdr3_aa: CASSSDRANSYEQYF

d_call: .
v_call: TRBV15
clone_size: .
j_call: TRBJ2-5
cdr3_nt: TGTGCCACCATGGGGCTCTACAAAGAGACCCAGTACTTC
cdr3_aa: CATMGLYKETQYF

d_call: .
v_call: TRBV11-3
clone_size: few
j_call: TRBJ2-7
cdr3_nt: TGTGCCAGCAGCTCGACAGGAACCTACGAGCAGTACTTC
cdr3_aa: CASSSTGTYEQYF

d_call: .
v_call: TRBV7-3
clone_size: .
j_call: TRBJ2-2
cdr3_nt: TGTGCCAGCAGCTTAGGCGGGACAGCTAACACCGGGGAGCTGTTTTTT
cdr3_aa: CASSLGGTANTGELFF

d_call: TRBD2
v_call: TRBV7-9
clone_size: .
j_call: TRBJ2-7
cdr3_nt: TGTGCCAGCAGCCCCCAGGGAGCGGGGGCCTACGAGCAGTACTTC
cdr3_aa: CASSPQGAGAYEQYF

d_call: TRBD1
v_call: TRBV5-6
clone_size: .
j_call: TRBJ1-1
cdr3_nt: TGTGCCAGCAGCCCCGGGACAGGGTACACTGAAGCTTTCTTT
cdr3_aa: CASSPGTGYTEAFF

d_call: .
v_call: TRBV28
clone_size: .
j_call: TRBJ1-2
cdr3_nt: TGTGCCATACACTCTAACTATGGCTACACCTTC
cdr3_aa: CAIHSNYGYTF

d_call: .
v_call: TRBV5-1
clone_size: .
j_call: TRBJ2-7
cdr3_nt: TGCGCCAGCAGCTTGGTTTCAGGAGCCTCCTACGAGCAGTACTTC
cdr3_aa: CASSLVSGASYEQYF

d_call: TRBD1
v_call: TRBV4-2
clone_size: .
j_call: TRBJ1-4
cdr3_nt: TGTGCCAGCAGCCAAGCAGGGGGCGCAACTAATGAAAAACTGTTTTTT
cdr3_aa: CASSQAGGATNEKLFF

d_call: TRBD1
v_call: TRBV19
clone_size: .
j_call: TRBJ1-2
cdr3_nt: TGTGCCAGTAGTGTGGACAGGGGGAGGGCTGGCTACACCTTC
cdr3_aa: CASSVDRGRAGYTF

d_call: .
v_call: TRBV19
clone_size: .
j_call: TRBJ2-5
cdr3_nt: TGTGCCAGTAGCCCTCGGGACGTAAAGACCCAGTACTTC
cdr3_aa: CASSPRDVKTQYF

d_call: .
v_call: TRBV14
clone_size: .
j_call: TRBJ2-6
cdr3_nt: TGTGCCAGCAGCCAAGATAGTTTGCCAGACCGCTCTGGGGCCAACGTCCTGACTTTC
cdr3_aa: CASSQDSLPDRSGANVLTF

d_call: .
v_call: TRBV2
clone_size: .
j_call: TRBJ2-4
cdr3_nt: TGTGCCAGCAGTGAAAGAGGGCCTGCCAAAAACATTCAGTACTTC
cdr3_aa: CASSERGPAKNIQYF

d_call: .
v_call: TRBV5-1
clone_size: .
j_call: TRBJ2-3
cdr3_nt: TGCGCCAGCAGCTTATGGGGGCGAGATACGCAGTATTTT
cdr3_aa: CASSLWGRDTQYF

d_call: .
v_call: TRBV7-5
clone_size: .
j_call: TRBJ2-7
cdr3_nt: TGTGTCAGCTCGACTAGCGGGGGGGCCGGGGACGAGCAGTACTTC
cdr3_aa: CVSSTSGGAGDEQYF

d_call: .
v_call: TRBV5-6
clone_size: .
j_call: TRBJ2-7
cdr3_nt: TGTGCCAGCAGCTTCACCCCGGCCGTACCGGGGGCGAGCCACCACGAGCAGTACTTC
cdr3_aa: CASSFTPAVPGASHHEQYF

d_call: .
v_call: TRBV7-8
clone_size: once
j_call: TRBJ1-5
cdr3_nt: TGTGCCAGCAGCTTAGAATTGGCGAGGGGCAATCAGCCCCAGCATTTT
cdr3_aa: CASSLELARGNQPQHF

d_call: TRBD2
v_call: TRBV5-1
clone_size: .
j_call: TRBJ2-3
cdr3_nt: TGCGCCAGCAGCTCGGGGGGGAGCGGCACAGATACGCAGTATTTT
cdr3_aa: CASSSGGSGTDTQYF

d_call: .
v_call: TRBV6-6
clone_size: .
j_call: TRBJ1-1
cdr3_nt: TGTGCCAGCAGTTACTTGACGGGAATGAACACTGAAGCTTTCTTT
cdr3_aa: CASSYLTGMNTEAFF

d_call: .
v_call: TRBV6-1
clone_size: .
j_call: TRBJ2-2
cdr3_nt: TGTGCCAGCACCCAGGCCACCGGGGAGCTGTTTTTT
cdr3_aa: CASTQATGELFF

d_call: .
v_call: TRBV6-1
clone_size: .
j_call: TRBJ1-6
cdr3_nt: TGTGCCAGCAGTGAAAACAGGGCCGATAATTCACCCCTCCACTTT
cdr3_aa: CASSENRADNSPLHF

d_call: .
v_call: TRBV6-5
clone_size: .
j_call: TRBJ1-5
cdr3_nt: TGTGCCAGCAGTTACGGGGAGGGCGGCAATCAGCCCCAGCATTTT
cdr3_aa: CASSYGEGGNQPQHF

d_call: .
v_call: TRBV6-5
clone_size: once
j_call: TRBJ1-5
cdr3_nt: TGTGCCAGCAACCCAGGACCCAATCAGCCCCAGCATTTT
cdr3_aa: CASNPGPNQPQHF

d_call: TRBD2
v_call: TRBV19
clone_size: .
j_call: TRBJ2-7
cdr3_nt: TGTGCCAGTAGTAGGCGGGAGGGCGTGACCTACGAGCAGTACTTC
cdr3_aa: CASSRREGVTYEQYF

d_call: .
v_call: TRBV15
clone_size: .
j_call: TRBJ1-1
cdr3_nt: TGTGCCACCAGCAGAGAGAGGGGTGGGGGAGCTTTCTTT
cdr3_aa: CATSRERGGGAFF

d_call: TRBD2
v_call: TRBV4-1
clone_size: .
j_call: TRBJ2-3
cdr3_nt: TGCGCCAGCAGCCACCCCGGACTAGCGGGAGAAAAACGGAAAGCTAGCACAGATACGCAGTATTTT
cdr3_aa: CASSHPGLAGEKRKASTDTQYF

d_call: TRBD1
v_call: TRBV6-4
clone_size: .
j_call: TRBJ2-7
cdr3_nt: TGTGCCAGCAGTGACTCACCGGGACAGGAATACGAGCAGTACTTC
cdr3_aa: CASSDSPGQEYEQYF

d_call: .
v_call: TRBV2
clone_size: .
j_call: TRBJ1-1
cdr3_nt: TGTGCCAGCAGTGATTCGGGCAGGGACACTGAAGCTTTCTTT
cdr3_aa: CASSDSGRDTEAFF

d_call: .
v_call: TRBV29-1
clone_size: .
j_call: TRBJ2-3
cdr3_nt: TGCAGCGTTCCAGCCGCAACTCCTATCGATACGCAGTATTTT
cdr3_aa: CSVPAATPIDTQYF

d_call: .
v_call: TRBV4-2
clone_size: .
j_call: TRBJ1-4
cdr3_nt: TGTGCCAGCAGCTCACCAAAGGCGAATGAGGGTGAAAAACTGTTTTTT
cdr3_aa: CASSSPKANEGEKLFF